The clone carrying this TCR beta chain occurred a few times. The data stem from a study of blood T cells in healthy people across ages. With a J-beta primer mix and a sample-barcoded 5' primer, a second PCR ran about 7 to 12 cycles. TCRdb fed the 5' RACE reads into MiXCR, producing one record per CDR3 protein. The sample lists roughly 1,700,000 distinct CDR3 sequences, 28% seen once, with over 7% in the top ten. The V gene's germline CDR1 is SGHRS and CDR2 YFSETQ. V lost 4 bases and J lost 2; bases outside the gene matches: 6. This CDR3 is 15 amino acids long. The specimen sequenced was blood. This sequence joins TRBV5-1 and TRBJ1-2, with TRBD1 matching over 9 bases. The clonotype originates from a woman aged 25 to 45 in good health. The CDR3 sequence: CASSPDRGQNYGYTF. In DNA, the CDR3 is TGCGCCAGCAGCCCGGACAGGGGCCAGAACTATGGCTACACCTTC.